Below, 27 T cell receptor beta chains from the same sample are listed, as sequenced in a study of shared clonotypes between healthy human individuals. The method was immunoSEQ multiplex PCR; TCRdb's version includes in-frame clones alone and lacks a portion of them. The sample has 950,000 to 1,100,000 clones, 65% to 75% seen once; the top ten hold around 1.5%. Sequenced material: memory CD4+ T cells sorted from blood. Subset in this sample: CD45RA-negative fraction. The receptors were sampled from a man younger than 30 in good health.

This chain links TRBV7-9 with TRBJ2-3; D may be TRBD2 (7 bases). Germline V gene lookup returns CDR1 SEHNR and CDR2 FQNEAQ (reference sequence). This CDR3 is 17 amino acids long. Trimming stripped 1 base from V and 4 bases from J, with 18 bases between. The CDR3 is CASSLGSGRGAADTQYF. The CDR3 nucleotides are TGTGCCAGCAGCTTAGGGTCGGGCCGGGGGGCGGCAGATACGCAGTATTTT.

This clone was counted a few times. This rearrangement joins TRBV6-5 to TRBJ2-3; TRBD2 matches at 10 bases. The ends lost 7 bases at V and 3 bases at J; junction bases unmatched: 4. Germline V gene data show CDR1 as MNHEY and CDR2 as SVGAGI. This CDR3 spans 14 amino acids. CDR3: CASKREGLTDTQYF. The CDR3 DNA reads as TGTGCCAGCAAGCGGGAGGGCCTTACAGATACGCAGTATTTT.

The rearrangement links TRBV4-3 to TRBJ2-5; the D is unclear. Trimming left V 0 bases short and J 5 bases short, with 4 bases between. The germline gives CDR1 LGHNA, CDR2 YSLEER. The CDR3 has 12 amino acids. The CDR3 coding sequence is TGCGCCAGCAGCCAAGACCGGGAGACCCAGTACTTC. This sequence encodes CASSQDRETQYF.

In its sample, this clone was seen a few times. The V gene is TRBV7-6, the J gene TRBJ2-1; D tentatively fits TRBD1 or TRBD2 (6 bases each). CDR3 length equals 14 residues. V lost 4 bases and J 8 bases, leaving 15 bases between the germline ends. The germline V gene has CDR1 SGHVS and CDR2 FNYEAQ. The CDR3 region has the DNA TGTGCCAGCAGCTCGGGGACTGGGGGCCATGAGCAGTTCTTC. It translates to CASSSGTGGHEQFF. Drawing the rest from reference TRBV7-6 and TRBJ2-1, the complete variable domain is GAGVSQSPRYKVTKRGQDVALRCDPISGHVSLYWYRQALGQGPEFLTYFNYEAQQDKSGLPNDRFSAERPEGSISTLTIQRTEQRDSAMYRCASSSGTGGHEQFFGPGTRLTVL.

The chain employs TRBV7-6 and TRBJ1-1; D is unclear. CDR1 SGHVS and CDR2 FNYEAQ come from the germline V gene. The CDR3 is 14 amino acids. V lost 5 bases to trimming and J lost 1 base, with 11 bases between them. In DNA form, the CDR3 reads TGTGCCAGCAGCCCCGTAGGGCGGAACACTGAAGCTTTCTTT. It codes for CASSPVGRNTEAFF.

CDR3 loop: CASSQTEYNSPLHF. The CDR3 DNA is TGTGCCAGCAGCCAGACAGAGTATAATTCACCCCTCCACTTT. V and J are TRBV6-6 and TRBJ1-6, with D perhaps TRBD1 (5 bases). CDR1 MNHNY and CDR2 SVGAGI come from the germline V gene (reference sequence). The CDR3 sequence is 14 residues long. V shed 6 bases and J shed 4 bases, with 10 bases lying between them.

The chain couples TRBV4-3 to TRBJ2-1, with 9 bases lining up with TRBD2. The CDR3 is 13 residues long. CDR1 and CDR2 (germline): LGHNA, YSLEER. V lost 6 bases to trimming and J lost 8 bases; unmatched junction nucleotides: 5. The CDR3 nucleotides read TGCGCCAGCAGTCGCCTAGCGGGATATGAGCAGTTCTTC. Translation gives CASSRLAGYEQFF.

V is TRBV7-2 and J is TRBJ1-1; D remains ambiguous. Deletions cut 5 bases from V and 3 bases from J, with 16 bases between. The CDR3 length is 15 residues. CDR1 is SGHTA and CDR2 is FQGNSA in the germline V gene. The CDR3 spells CASSGDPFWDTEAFF. In DNA form, the CDR3 reads TGTGCCAGCAGCGGAGACCCGTTCTGGGACACTGAAGCTTTCTTT.

This clone was detected a few times. The genes are TRBV5-1 and TRBJ2-1, with 9 bases identical to TRBD1. The germline CDR1 and CDR2 sequences are SGHRS and YFSETQ. Germline trimming cut 4 bases from V and 5 bases from J; bases unmatched to any gene: 7. The CDR3 runs to 15 residues. DNA of the CDR3: TGCGCCAGCAGCCCCCGACAGGGGGGGGACAATGAGCAGTTCTTC. It is translated as CASSPRQGGDNEQFF.

The chain is built from TRBV10-2 and TRBJ2-5; 7 nucleotides match TRBD1. Trimming at V came to 4 bases and at J to 5 bases, leaving 13 bases not matched to a gene. The CDR3 runs 16 residues. CDR1 and CDR2 (germline): WSHSY, SAAADI. Here the CDR3 DNA reads TGCGCCAGCAGTGCAGTTCAGGGGACAGTGGGGGAGACCCAGTACTTC. It encodes CASSAVQGTVGETQYF.

This clone was observed a single time. The same CDR3 also results from other DNA sequences found in this sample. This sequence joins TRBV2 and TRBJ2-3; TRBD1 or TRBD2 may be the D gene (6 bases each). Trimming removed 3 bases at V and 1 base at J, with 11 bases between. The CDR3 spans 15 residues. In germline, CDR1 is SNHLY, CDR2 FYNNEI. The CDR3, as DNA: TGTGCCAGCAGTGAGGGGGGCCAACGCACAGATACGCAGTATTTT. Encoded protein: CASSEGGQRTDTQYF.

The count of this clone is one. The CDR3 sequence is CASSAHEGVGEQFF. The CDR3 nucleotides read TGTGCCAGCAGCGCCCATGAAGGGGTGGGGGAGCAGTTCTTC. V gene TRBV9 combines with J gene TRBJ2-1, with D perhaps TRBD1 (5 bases). Trimming stripped 3 bases from V and 10 bases from J, with 17 bases between. The CDR3 totals 14 residues. Germline assignment: CDR1 SGDLS and CDR2 YYNGEE.

This clone was detected ten times or more. The chain recombines TRBV9 with TRBJ1-1, with no clear D. The germline V and J ends were trimmed by 4 bases and 0 bases, with 10 bases remaining between them. CDR1 and CDR2 (germline): SGDLS, YYNGEE. The CDR3 runs to 14 residues. The DNA for the CDR3 is TGTGCCAGCAGCCCTTCGCAGATGAACACTGAAGCTTTCTTT. Translating it yields CASSPSQMNTEAFF.

The rearrangement joins TRBV19 to TRBJ2-7; 10 nucleotides align to TRBD1. The CDR3 is 13 amino acids. Germline V gene lookup returns CDR1 LNHDA and CDR2 SQIVND (reference sequence). After removal of 8 bases from V and 7 bases from J, the junction contained 8 bases not matched to a gene. This CDR3 reads CASAGDRGREQYF. The DNA of the CDR3 is TGTGCCAGTGCCGGGGACAGGGGTCGGGAGCAGTACTTC.

On this clone: One junction end does not reproduce the germline sequence, and a read error may be involved. The chain couples TRBV7-7 to TRBJ1-1; D remains unclear. CDR1 is SSHAT and CDR2 is FNYEAQ in the germline V gene (reference sequence). The CDR3 totals 13 residues. CDR3 bases: TGTGCTAGCAGCTGCCCACGTGTGGCGGAAGCTTTCTTT. Encoded protein: CASSCPRVAEAFF.

The sample holds one count of this clone. The rearrangement links TRBV5-1 to TRBJ1-6, with D uncertain. CDR1 and CDR2 (germline): SGHRS, YFSETQ. There are 13 residues in the CDR3. The germline V and J ends were trimmed by 0 bases and 9 bases, with 7 bases remaining between them. The CDR3 DNA is TGCGCCAGCAGCTTGGCCGGGATTTCACCCCTCCACTTT. Amino acid sequence: CASSLAGISPLHF.

The genes are TRBV14 and TRBJ2-2; D is possibly TRBD1 (6 bases). Looked up from germline, CDR1 is SGHDN and CDR2 is FVKESK. There are 15 residues in the CDR3. Trimming took 6 bases from V and 1 from J, leaving 12 bases between them. Here the CDR3 reads CASRRGHRNTGELFF. CDR3 DNA: TGTGCCAGCAGGAGGGGACACCGGAACACCGGGGAGCTGTTTTTT.

As for this clone: Additional DNA sequences in this sample encode the identical CDR3. The genes are TRBV29-1 and TRBJ2-2, with TRBD2 as a possible D gene (5 bases). Trimming removed 6 bases at V and 1 base at J, with 9 bases between. The germline V gene has CDR1 SQVTM and CDR2 ANQGSEA. This CDR3 spans 13 amino acids. In DNA, the CDR3 is TGCAGCGTAGACTACAAGAACACCGGGGAGCTGTTTTTT. This sequence encodes CSVDYKNTGELFF.

About this clone: A far larger clone is one base from this, pointing to a likely read error. The chain carries TRBV7-8 and TRBJ2-5; TRBD1 agrees at 9 bases. This CDR3 contains 18 residues. V lost 5 bases, J lost 5 bases, and 18 bases stayed unmatched. Germline-derived CDR1 and CDR2 are SGHVS and FQNEAQ. DNA for the CDR3: TGTGCCAGCAGCCAGACCGACCCAAGGGACAGGGTTTATGAGACCCAGTACTTC. It translates to CASSQTDPRDRVYETQYF.

The rearrangement uses TRBV11-2 and TRBJ1-4; 9 nucleotides agree with TRBD1. The CDR3 sequence is 13 residues long. Germline V CDR1 and CDR2: SGHAT, FQNNGV. V gave up 2 bases and J gave up 14 bases; unmatched junction bases: 6. CDR3 residues: CASSLPGTGLLFF. The CDR3 bases are TGTGCCAGCAGCTTACCGGGGACAGGGCTCCTGTTTTTT.

Only a few counts were recorded for this clone. The J gene is TRBJ1-4, the V gene TRBV11-2, with D possibly being TRBD1 (6 bases). Per the germline V gene, CDR1 is SGHAT and CDR2 is FQNNGV. The CDR3 runs to 14 residues. With 6 bases removed from V and 1 base from J, the gap between germline ends came to 9 bases. The CDR3 DNA sequence: TGTGCCAGCAGTTCACAGGGAACTAATGAAAAACTGTTTTTT. It is translated as CASSSQGTNEKLFF. Together with reference TRBV11-2 and TRBJ1-4, the CDR3 gives the full variable domain: EAGVAQSPRYKIIEKRQSVAFWCNPISGHATLYWYQQILGQGPKLLIQFQNNGVVDDSQLPKDRFSAERLKGVDSTLKIQPAKLEDSAVYLCASSSQGTNEKLFFGSGTQLSVL.

A few counts support this clone. The same CDR3 arises from other DNA sequences in this sample as well. The rearrangement links TRBV7-9 to TRBJ1-4; the D gene is possibly TRBD1 (6 bases). CDR3 length: 14 residues. The V gene's germline CDR1 is SEHNR and CDR2 FQNEAQ (reference sequence). Trimming shortened V by 2 bases and J by 8 bases, and 12 bases separated the two germline ends. CDR3 in DNA: TGTGCCAGCAGCTTAAGGCAGGGGAACGAAAAACTGTTTTTT. Its protein product is CASSLRQGNEKLFF.

CDR3 residues: CASSSPQAGARGYTF. The CDR3 nucleotides are TGTGCCAGCAGCTCCCCACAGGCAGGGGCCAGGGGCTACACCTTC. The V and J genes are TRBV6-5 and TRBJ1-2; tentatively, D is TRBD1 (6 bases). This CDR3 spans 15 amino acids. The germline V gene encodes CDR1 MNHEY and CDR2 SVGAGI. Trimming pared 6 bases from V and 8 bases from J, leaving 22 bases between.

The chain couples TRBV15 to TRBJ2-3; 8 nucleotides agree with TRBD2. This CDR3 is 16 amino acids long. The V segment lost 5 bases and the J segment 1 base; nucleotides outside the gene matches: 8. Per the germline V gene, CDR1 is LNHNV and CDR2 is YYDKDF (reference sequence). CDR3 protein: CATSPGSSGGTDTQYF. The CDR3 nucleotides read TGTGCCACCAGCCCGGGGAGTAGCGGGGGCACAGATACGCAGTATTTT. Full variable domain (remainder filled in from reference TRBV15 and TRBJ2-3): DAMVIQNPRYQVTQFGKPVTLSCSQTLNHNVMYWYQQKSSQAPKLLFHYYDKDFNNEADTPDNFQSRRPNTSFCFLDIRSPGLGDTAMYLCATSPGSSGGTDTQYFGPGTRLTVL.

V gene TRBV5-6 combines with J gene TRBJ2-5, with D possibly being TRBD1 (6 bases). This CDR3 has 13 amino acids. The V gene lost 0 bases and the J gene lost 5 bases, with 8 bases spanning the gap. Germline V lookup: CDR1 SGHDT, CDR2 YYEEEE. The CDR3 DNA follows: TGTGCCAGCAGCTTGGTGCAGGGGGAGACCCAGTACTTC. As protein: CASSLVQGETQYF.

This clone was counted between two and nine times. The V and J genes are TRBV15 and TRBJ2-5; weak D call: TRBD2 (6 bases). The CDR3 is 15 residues long. V gave up 1 base and J gave up 1 base, with 10 bases separating them. CDR1 is LNHNV and CDR2 is YYDKDF in the germline V gene (reference sequence). Here the CDR3 DNA reads TGTGCCACCAGCAGAGCTCGGGACTTCCAAGAGACCCAGTACTTC. Amino acid sequence: CATSRARDFQETQYF.

This sequence joins TRBV6-1 and TRBJ1-6; no firm D call. This CDR3 is 15 amino acids long. The V end was cut by 1 base, the J end by 7 bases, with 11 bases between. Germline V lookup: CDR1 MNHNS, CDR2 SASEGT. This CDR3 is CASSEGSGTNSPLHF. CDR3 nucleotide sequence: TGTGCCAGCAGTGAAGGTTCAGGTACCAATTCACCCCTCCACTTT.